Presented here are 19 T cell receptor beta chains from one specimen sequenced in a study of PD-1 blockade in classical Hodgkin lymphoma. Here immunoSEQ multiplex PCR was the method, and the copy in TCRdb shows in-frame clones only, minus some. This table has 95,000 to 100,000 clones, approximately 90% appearing once. Relapse after autologous stem cell transplantation occurred in every patient, and brentuximab vedotin exposure varied. The sample was peripheral blood mononuclear cells (PBMCs), taken before the second cycle of nivolumab. Receptor source: a human donor with classical Hodgkin lymphoma.

The rearrangement uses TRBV7-9 and TRBJ1-1; 7 bases are shared with TRBD1. The CDR3 contains 14 residues. V was clipped by 5 bases and J by 1 base; unmatched bases: 4. The germline V gene encodes CDR1 SEHNR and CDR2 FQNEAQ (reference sequence). For the CDR3, the DNA is TGTGCCAGCAGCCCGGACAGGACGAACACTGAAGCTTTCTTT. It codes for CASSPDRTNTEAFF.

A few counts support this clone. The chain uses TRBV18 and TRBJ2-2; D ambiguous. Trimming removed 5 bases at V and 1 base at J, with 5 bases between. This CDR3 is built from 13 residues. CDR1 is KGHSH, CDR2 LQKENI, per germline. The chain's CDR3 is CASSNKNTGELFF. For the CDR3, the DNA is TGTGCCAGCTCAAACAAGAACACCGGGGAGCTGTTTTTT.

The chain employs TRBV2 and TRBJ2-1; 9 bases line up with TRBD1. V shed 9 bases, J shed 7 bases, and the junction held 7 bases outside the gene matches. This CDR3 contains 13 residues. From germline, CDR1 is SNHLY and CDR2 FYNNEI. CDR3 in DNA: TGTGCCAGTGGCCGGGACAGGGCTAATGAGCAGTTCTTC. Translated, it gives CASGRDRANEQFF. Supplemented by reference TRBV2 and TRBJ2-1, the full variable domain reads EPEVTQTPSHQVTQMGQEVILRCVPISNHLYFYWYRQILGQKVEFLVSFYNNEISEKSEIFDDQFSVERPDGSNFTLKIRSTKLEDSAMYFCASGRDRANEQFFGPGTRLTVL.

The rearrangement links TRBV4-2 to TRBJ2-1; 7 bases align to TRBD2. Losses at the gene ends were 2 bases for V and 3 bases for J; bases not matched to a gene: 10. Germline CDR1 is LGHNA and CDR2 is YNFKEQ. The CDR3 consists of 17 residues. The CDR3 DNA reads as TGTGCCAGCAGCCAAAGCCTAGCGGAGACTGTCTACAATGAGCAGTTCTTC. It translates to CASSQSLAETVYNEQFF.

The CDR3 spells CASNSGYEQYF. The CDR3 DNA sequence: TGCGCCAGCAATTCAGGCTACGAGCAGTACTTC. V usage is TRBV5-1 and J usage is TRBJ2-7; no clear D. Germline assignment: CDR1 SGHRS and CDR2 YFSETQ. V dropped 6 bases and J dropped 3 bases, with 7 bases sitting between them. The CDR3 runs 11 residues. Full variable domain (outside the CDR3, taken from reference TRBV5-1 and TRBJ2-7): KAGVTQTPRYLIKTRGQQVTLSCSPISGHRSVSWYQQTPGQGLQFLFEYFSETQRNKGNFPGRFSGRQFSNSRSEMNVSTLELGDSALYLCASNSGYEQYFGPGTRLTVT.

The chain employs TRBV2 and TRBJ1-1, with a possible D match to TRBD1 (5 bases). This CDR3 is 13 amino acids long. Germline lookup yields CDR1 SNHLY and CDR2 FYNNEI. V lost 8 bases and J lost 4, with 14 bases in between. CDR3 region: CASAPGSGTEAFF. The CDR3 bases are TGTGCCAGCGCTCCAGGGTCGGGCACTGAAGCTTTCTTT.

The rearrangement joins TRBV30 to TRBJ2-2; D gene uncertain. V lost 0 bases and J lost 5, with 13 bases in between. The CDR3 loop spans 15 amino acids. Germline V gene lookup returns CDR1 GTSNPN and CDR2 SVGIG (reference sequence). The CDR3: CAWSVYLKGTGELFF. DNA of the CDR3: TGTGCCTGGAGTGTATACCTGAAAGGGACCGGGGAGCTGTTTTTT.

This chain links TRBV30 with TRBJ2-7; D gene uncertain. Germline V gives CDR1 GTSNPN, CDR2 SVGIG (reference sequence). V was cut by 1 base and J by 3 bases, with 13 bases left in between. This CDR3 has 14 residues. In DNA, the CDR3 is TGTGCCTGGAGTGAGTCAGGTTACTTCTACGAGCAGTACTTC. Protein sequence: CAWSESGYFYEQYF.

The chain employs TRBV30 and TRBJ2-7; tentative D call: TRBD2 (6 bases). Trimming took 6 bases from V and 13 from J, leaving 19 bases between them. The CDR3 has 11 amino acids. Germline V gene sequence: CDR1 GTSNPN, CDR2 SVGIG (reference sequence). The CDR3 DNA reads TGTGCCTGTCAAACTCTAGCGAACTTTTACTTC. It codes for CACQTLANFYF.

The genes are TRBV4-2 and TRBJ1-2; 7 bases are shared with TRBD1. Trimming removed 3 bases from V and 0 bases from J; junction bases left unmatched: 16. The germline V gene has CDR1 LGHNA and CDR2 YNFKEQ. The CDR3 covers 19 residues. The CDR3 bases are TGTGCCAGCAGCCAGGATAGACAGGGAACCCGCTTCTCTAACTATGGCTACACCTTC. Translation: CASSQDRQGTRFSNYGYTF.

CDR3 sequence (DNA): TGTGCCAGCAGTTTATCGACCAGGGGGGCGGATACGCAGTATTTT. Translation: CASSLSTRGADTQYF. The chain combines TRBV27 with TRBJ2-3; D may be TRBD1 (7 bases). The CDR3 length is 15 residues. Germline V gene sequence: CDR1 MNHEY, CDR2 SMNVEV (reference sequence). V was shortened by 0 bases and J by 6 bases, with 13 bases between the two germline ends.

Judged by abundance, this clone is medium-sized (0.01 to 0.1%). This chain uses TRBV4-3 with TRBJ1-5, with D perhaps matching TRBD1 (6 bases). The germline V gene encodes CDR1 LGHNA and CDR2 YSLEER. Trimming shortened V by 0 bases and J by 6 bases, and 9 bases separated the two germline ends. The CDR3 covers 14 residues. In nucleotides, the CDR3 is TGCGCCAGCAGCCAAGACCGGGACATTCAGCCCCAGCATTTT. Translated: CASSQDRDIQPQHF.

This chain uses TRBV10-3 with TRBJ2-2; TRBD2 aligns across 9 bases. Unmatched junction bases numbered 6, after V lost 0 bases and J lost 4 bases. The CDR3 length is 17 residues. Germline assignment: CDR1 ENHRY and CDR2 SYGVKD. Here the CDR3 DNA reads TGTGCCATCAGTGAGTCGGTGGTAGCGGGGGTCACCGGGGAGCTGTTTTTT. This translates into CAISESVVAGVTGELFF.

This chain links TRBV6-1 with TRBJ1-3; no clear D. Germline CDR1 is MNHNS and CDR2 is SASEGT. CDR3 length: 14 amino acids. Trimming stripped 2 bases from V and 0 bases from J, with 5 bases between. CDR3 nucleotides: TGTGCCAGCAGTGAACAGTTCTCTGGAAACACCATATATTTT. This sequence encodes CASSEQFSGNTIYF.

This rearrangement joins TRBV5-4 to TRBJ1-5; tentatively, D is TRBD1 (6 bases). This CDR3 contains 19 residues. Per the germline V gene, CDR1 is SGHNT and CDR2 is YYREEE (reference sequence). The V and J ends lost 3 bases and 0 bases respectively, with 22 bases between them. This CDR3 reads CASSWRTRGRGGSNQPQHF. The CDR3 region has the DNA TGTGCCAGCAGCTGGAGGACCAGGGGCCGTGGGGGTAGCAATCAGCCCCAGCATTTT. Full variable domain (remainder filled in from reference TRBV5-4 and TRBJ1-5): ETGVTQSPTHLIKTRGQQVTLRCSSQSGHNTVSWYQQALGQGPQFIFQYYREEENGRGNFPPRFSGLQFPNYSSELNVNALELDDSALYLCASSWRTRGRGGSNQPQHFGDGTRLSIL.

This chain joins TRBV18 and TRBJ1-4, with D possibly being TRBD1 (6 bases). The CDR3 extends over 15 amino acids. The V end was cut by 1 base, the J end by 6 bases, with 12 bases between. The V gene's germline CDR1 is KGHSH and CDR2 LQKENI. The CDR3: CASSPRPRGDEKLFF. CDR3 DNA: TGTGCCAGCTCACCACGTCCCAGGGGAGATGAAAAACTGTTTTTT. The variable domain in full, with the rest retrieved from reference TRBV18 and TRBJ1-4, is NAGVMQNPRHLVRRRGQEARLRCSPMKGHSHVYWYRQLPEEGLKFMVYLQKENIIDESGMPKERFSAEFPKEGPSILRIQQVVRGDSAAYFCASSPRPRGDEKLFFGSGTQLSVL.

The chain has TRBV27 and TRBJ2-2; D is perhaps TRBD2 (6 bases). The CDR3 has 17 residues. Germline values: CDR1 MNHEY, CDR2 SMNVEV (reference sequence). V lost 6 bases to trimming and J lost 0 bases, with 17 bases between them. The CDR3 protein is CASSQYGGASNTGELFF. DNA for the CDR3: TGTGCCAGCAGCCAATACGGAGGGGCCTCGAACACCGGGGAGCTGTTTTTT.

The V and J genes are TRBV7-3 and TRBJ2-3; a possible D gene is TRBD2 (5 bases). V lost 2 bases and J lost 2, with 8 bases in between. Germline V CDR1 and CDR2: SGHTA, FQGTGA. This CDR3 has 14 residues. The DNA of the CDR3 is TGTGCCAGCAGCTTAGAGGGCTCCACAGATACGCAGTATTTT. Translating gives CASSLEGSTDTQYF.

V usage is TRBV19 and J usage is TRBJ2-7; 10 bases match TRBD1. Germline V gives CDR1 LNHDA, CDR2 SQIVND (reference sequence). The trim removed 7 bases at V and 3 bases at J, leaving 6 bases unmatched. The CDR3 is 14 amino acids. CDR3 coding DNA: TGTGCCAGTACCGACGGACAGGGGGACTACGAGCAGTACTTC. Translating it yields CASTDGQGDYEQYF.